This T cell receptor beta chain is drawn from a study of T cell changes during pregnancy in multiple sclerosis. This clone was picked up one time. This CDR3 has 13 residues. With 5 bases removed from V and 3 bases from J, the gap between germline ends came to 13 bases. Germline values: CDR1 SQVTM, CDR2 ANQGSEA. The protocol was immunoSEQ multiplex PCR, while the TCRdb copy is restricted to in-frame clones and leaves out a portion. The data hold tens of thousands of clones, with around 94% observed a single time. The input for sequencing was CD4+ T cells from peripheral blood mononuclear cells, taken after pregnancy. This TCR was recovered from a female donor with multiple sclerosis, enrolled in a pregnancy study. The V and J genes are TRBV29-1 and TRBJ1-1; D call uncertain. In DNA, the CDR3 is TGCAGCGTTTATAGACTCCGGGACACTGAAGCTTTCTTT. The encoded protein is CSVYRLRDTEAFF.